Below are 15 T cell receptor beta chains sequenced from a single sample in a study of blood T cell repertoires in COVID-19. Data came from immunoSEQ multiplex PCR; TCRdb stores just in-frame clones and leaves some out. The repertoire includes roughly 24,000 clones, approximately 86% of them detected once, and approximately 32% sits in the top ten. Material: peripheral blood. The receptors originated from a human donor in a cohort sampled during active COVID-19.

The J gene is TRBJ1-1, the V gene TRBV6-4; the match to TRBD1 covers 7 bases. V lost 6 bases to trimming and J lost 1 base; unmatched junction nucleotides: 5. The CDR3 is 14 amino acids. Germline assignment: CDR1 MRHNA and CDR2 SNTAGT. In DNA form, the CDR3 reads TGTGCCAGCAGGGCCGGACAGGCGAACACTGAAGCTTTCTTT. This translates into CASRAGQANTEAFF.

This chain connects TRBV5-1 to TRBJ2-7, with 8 bases aligning to TRBD2. The CDR3 totals 13 residues. Germline V gives CDR1 SGHRS, CDR2 YFSETQ. The V and J ends lost 5 bases and 4 bases, in that order; junction bases with no gene match: 5. The CDR3 sequence is CASRTSGDYEQYF. Here the CDR3 DNA reads TGCGCCAGCAGAACTAGCGGAGATTACGAGCAGTACTTC.

This clone was seen a few times. V gene TRBV6-5 combines with J gene TRBJ1-1; D gene ambiguous. This CDR3 comprises 13 residues. Trimming stripped 5 bases from V and 2 bases from J, with 9 bases between. CDR1 is MNHEY, CDR2 SVGAGI, per germline. The CDR3 DNA sequence: TGTGCCAGCAGTCTCCTCTTTAACACTGAAGCTTTCTTT. Protein sequence: CASSLLFNTEAFF.

The rearrangement uses TRBV30 and TRBJ1-6; no clear D. Looked up from germline, CDR1 is GTSNPN and CDR2 is SVGIG (reference sequence). This CDR3 is built from 16 residues. Between the trimmed V and J ends, which lost 4 bases and 3 bases, there was a span of 16 bases. In nucleotides, the CDR3 is TGTGCCTGGACGGGGTCGTGGGCGAACTATAATTCACCCCTCCACTTT. This gives the protein CAWTGSWANYNSPLHF.

CDR3 region: CASSPRTSGETQYF. CDR3 DNA sequence: TGTGCCAGCAGCCCGAGGACTAGTGGGGAGACCCAGTACTTC. The chain couples TRBV11-1 to TRBJ2-5; 7 nucleotides agree with TRBD2. The CDR3 is 14 amino acids. Per the germline V gene, CDR1 is SGHAT and CDR2 is FQDESV (reference sequence). V lost 5 bases, J lost 5 bases, and 8 bases stayed unmatched.

The rearrangement joins TRBV5-1 to TRBJ1-2; 8 bases align to TRBD1. The CDR3 sequence is 16 residues long. Germline V lookup: CDR1 SGHRS, CDR2 YFSETQ. Trimming cost V 0 bases and J 6 bases; bases outside gene matches: 10. The CDR3 coding sequence is TGCGCCAGCAGCTTGGCCCCAGGGGGCCAAGTAGATGGCTACACCTTC. It encodes CASSLAPGGQVDGYTF.

The J gene is TRBJ1-5, the V gene TRBV5-1; possibly TRBD1 for D (5 bases). Germline CDR1 is SGHRS and CDR2 is YFSETQ. Trimming took off 7 bases at V and 2 bases at J, with 10 bases between the two ends. The CDR3 covers 13 residues. CDR3 coding DNA: TGCGCCAGCTCAGAACAGGGCAATCAGCCCCAGCATTTT. Translated: CASSEQGNQPQHF. Drawing the rest from reference TRBV5-1 and TRBJ1-5, the complete variable domain is KAGVTQTPRYLIKTRGQQVTLSCSPISGHRSVSWYQQTPGQGLQFLFEYFSETQRNKGNFPGRFSGRQFSNSRSEMNVSTLELGDSALYLCASSEQGNQPQHFGDGTRLSIL.

The chain is built from TRBV5-6 and TRBJ1-6, with 7 bases fitting TRBD1. V gave up 3 bases and J gave up 8 bases; unmatched junction bases: 5. The CDR3 runs to 14 residues. Germline V CDR1 and CDR2: SGHDT, YYEEEE. The CDR3: CASSSGQRDSPLHF. CDR3 in DNA: TGTGCCAGCAGCTCGGGACAGCGTGATTCACCCCTCCACTTT. The whole variable domain, filled in from reference TRBV5-6 and TRBJ1-6, reads DAGVTQSPTHLIKTRGQQVTLRCSPKSGHDTVSWYQQALGQGPQFIFQYYEEEERQRGNFPDRFSGHQFPNYSSELNVNALLLGDSALYLCASSSGQRDSPLHFGNGTRLTVT.

The chain couples TRBV3-1 (or the pseudogene TRBV3-2) to TRBJ2-6, with a possible D match to TRBD2 (6 bases). The ends were cut back, 1 base at V and 0 bases at J, with 10 bases in the middle. Germline V gives CDR1 LGHDT, CDR2 YNNKEL (reference sequence). The CDR3 runs to 17 residues. In nucleotides, the CDR3 is TGTGCCAGCAGCCAAGTTGGGAGGAGCTCTGGGGCCAACGTCCTGACTTTC. It codes for CASSQVGRSSGANVLTF.

With respect to this clone: The junction shows a germline mismatch at one end, possibly a read error. The chain combines TRBV27 with TRBJ1-4, with D possibly TRBD1 on 5 matching bases. The CDR3 is 16 residues long. The germline gives CDR1 MNHEY, CDR2 SMNVEV (reference sequence). The CDR3 region is CASSVSRGEGNEKLFF. The CDR3 DNA is TGTGCCAGCAGTGTATCTCGGGGGGAGGGAAATGAAAAACTGTTTTTT.

The rearrangement links TRBV24-1 to TRBJ2-4, with TRBD2 identical over 7 bases. The germline CDR1 and CDR2 sequences are KGHDR and SFDVKD. This CDR3 is 12 amino acids long. The V gene end was trimmed by 2 bases and the J gene end by 15 bases; junction bases not matched to a gene: 6. The CDR3 loop is CATSDWGGVRYF. The DNA of the CDR3 is TGTGCCACCAGTGATTGGGGAGGGGTAAGGTACTTC.

This rearrangement joins TRBV18 to TRBJ1-6; D remains unclear. V lost 2 bases and J 0 bases, leaving 11 bases between the germline ends. Looked up from germline, CDR1 is KGHSH and CDR2 is LQKENI. The CDR3 length is 17 residues. CDR3 loop: CASSPVPDSSYNSPLHF. The CDR3 nucleotides read TGTGCCAGCTCACCAGTTCCCGATAGCTCCTATAATTCACCCCTCCACTTT.

The gene calls are TRBV19 and TRBJ1-4, with a possible D match to TRBD1 (5 bases). This CDR3 contains 16 residues. CDR1 is LNHDA, CDR2 SQIVND, per germline (reference sequence). Trimming pared 8 bases from V and 0 bases from J, leaving 16 bases between. The CDR3 spells CASRDSGSTTNEKLFF. The CDR3 coding sequence is TGTGCCAGTCGTGACAGTGGGTCCACAACTAATGAAAAACTGTTTTTT.

This clone has a single count. The J gene is TRBJ1-2, the V gene TRBV5-6; the D gene is possibly TRBD1 (5 bases). Germline V gene data show CDR1 as SGHDT and CDR2 as YYEEEE. V was pared by 2 bases and J by 8 bases, with 13 bases between. The CDR3 covers 13 residues. Here the CDR3 reads CASSFPGVAGYTF. DNA of the CDR3: TGTGCCAGCAGCTTCCCGGGGGTCGCGGGCTACACCTTC.

This clone was seen a handful of times. This chain uses TRBV30 with TRBJ1-2; D perhaps matches TRBD1 (6 bases). CDR3 length equals 14 residues. The V gene's germline CDR1 is GTSNPN and CDR2 SVGIG (reference sequence). Trimming removed 3 bases at V and 5 bases at J, with 16 bases between. The CDR3 nucleotides read TGTGCCTGGAGGACTCGACAGGCCGCTTATGGCTACACCTTC. Translated, it gives CAWRTRQAAYGYTF.